A single T cell receptor (beta chain) is shown here with its context. This record belongs to a study of tumor-infiltrating lymphocytes in localized non-small cell lung cancer. This CDR3 has 17 residues. Germline V CDR1 and CDR2: SGHRS, YFSETQ. With V trimmed by 4 bases and J by 5 bases, 9 bases remained unmatched. Only in-frame clones appear in the TCRdb table, and some are missing; sequencing was by immunoSEQ multiplex PCR. The data hold about 24,000 clones, with roughly two thirds observed a single time. The source of this sequence is a human donor with non-small cell lung cancer. Sequenced material: lung tumor tissue. The V call is TRBV5-1, the J call TRBJ2-3, with 14 bases identical to TRBD2. The CDR3 loop is CASSLDLGLAGVDTQYF. CDR3 coding DNA: TGCGCCAGCAGCCTCGATCTGGGACTAGCGGGAGTAGATACGCAGTATTTT.